A single sample is the source of the 15 T cell receptor beta chains below, sequenced in a study of cytomegalovirus exposure and HLA in healthy donors. Primers for the PCR totalled 60 Vbeta and 13 Jbeta. TCRdb's copy holds only in-frame clones and misses some; the assay was immunoSEQ multiplex PCR. The sample is made up of about 210,000 clones, and the top ten hold roughly 0.98% of it. The specimen sequenced was PBMCs. Receptor source: a woman aged 30 to 39 in good health and CMV-seropositive.

The chain carries TRBV7-9 and TRBJ2-1; TRBD2 aligns across 15 bases. The germline gives CDR1 SEHNR, CDR2 FQNEAQ (reference sequence). Losses at the gene ends were 5 bases for V and 9 bases for J; bases not matched to a gene: 5. This CDR3 has 15 residues. This CDR3 reads CASSPGLAGGGEQFF. DNA for the CDR3: TGTGCCAGCAGCCCTGGACTAGCGGGAGGGGGTGAGCAGTTCTTC.

The chain uses TRBV29-1 and TRBJ2-5; no definite D call. The better agreement between TRBJ2-7 and the DNA end casts doubt on the J call. The CDR3 is made up of 13 amino acids. Germline loops: CDR1 SQVTM, CDR2 ANQGSEA. The CDR3 DNA is TGCAGCGTTGAGACTCCCAGCGCCTACGAGCAGTACTTC. Its translation: CSVETPSAYEQYF.

As DNA, the CDR3 is TGCGCCAGCAGTCGGACAGGGATGGACCAAGAGACCCAGTACTTC. It yields the protein CASSRTGMDQETQYF. V usage is TRBV10-1 and J usage is TRBJ2-5; 8 nucleotides line up with TRBD1. V lost 5 bases, J lost 0 bases, and 5 bases stayed unmatched. Per germline, CDR1 WNHNN and CDR2 SYGVQD (reference sequence). This CDR3 has 15 amino acids.

The genes are TRBV5-1 and TRBJ2-3; 16 bases are a match to TRBD2. The CDR3 has 18 residues. Germline CDR1 reads SGHRS; CDR2 reads YFSETQ. Unmatched junction bases numbered 10, after V lost 4 bases and J lost 5 bases. CDR3 DNA sequence: TGCGCCAGCAGCAGAGCGGGACTAGCGGGGGGGCTGGGAGATACGCAGTATTTT. Translation gives CASSRAGLAGGLGDTQYF.

This chain links TRBV7-2 with TRBJ2-1, with D uncertain. Germline-derived CDR1 and CDR2 are SGHTA and FQGNSA. Trimming pared 5 bases from V and 0 bases from J, leaving 8 bases between. This CDR3 is built from 14 residues. The CDR3 DNA reads as TGTGCCAGCAGCCTTCATAGCTCCTACAATGAGCAGTTCTTC. This codes for CASSLHSSYNEQFF.

The chain combines TRBV6-1 with TRBJ2-7; TRBD2 matches at 8 bases. The CDR3 covers 14 residues. Trimming cost V 7 bases and J 5 bases; bases outside gene matches: 10. In germline, CDR1 is MNHNS, CDR2 SASEGT. CDR3 nucleotides: TGTGCCAGCATTTTGCGGGGGGCGGCCGACGAGCAGTACTTC. Translating it yields CASILRGAADEQYF.

The chain carries TRBV7-7 and TRBJ2-3, with D uncertain. Looked up from germline, CDR1 is SSHAT and CDR2 is FNYEAQ (reference sequence). V was clipped by 4 bases and J by 2 bases, with 10 bases between them. The CDR3 contains 14 residues. The CDR3 here is CASSSSLHTDTQYF. For the CDR3, the DNA is TGTGCCAGCAGCTCCTCACTTCACACAGATACGCAGTATTTT.

J is TRBJ1-5 and V is TRBV30; D perhaps matches TRBD1 (6 bases). The V and J ends lost 5 bases and 0 bases respectively, with 14 bases between them. Looked up from germline, CDR1 is GTSNPN and CDR2 is SVGIG (reference sequence). The CDR3 consists of 15 residues. CDR3 sequence: CAWGRGGSSNQPQHF. The CDR3, as DNA: TGTGCCTGGGGCCGGGGGGGCTCTAGCAATCAGCCCCAGCATTTT.

The V gene is TRBV2, the J gene TRBJ2-3, with D possibly being TRBD2 (5 bases). Germline CDR1 SNHLY, CDR2 FYNNEI. The V end was cut by 3 bases, the J end by 4 bases, with 5 bases between. This CDR3 is 12 amino acids long. The CDR3 here is CASSEEADTQYF. CDR3 sequence (DNA): TGTGCCAGCAGTGAGGAGGCAGATACGCAGTATTTT.

This chain uses TRBV19 with TRBJ2-1, with TRBD2 identical over 13 bases. The CDR3 covers 15 residues. V shed 3 bases and J 5 bases; nucleotides not matched to a gene: 1. Germline CDR1 is LNHDA and CDR2 is SQIVND (reference sequence). CDR3 region: CASSITSGRDNEQFF. The CDR3 nucleotides read TGTGCCAGTAGTATCACTAGCGGGAGGGACAATGAGCAGTTCTTC.

The chain joins TRBV18 to TRBJ1-1; D gene unclear. Germline V gene lookup returns CDR1 KGHSH and CDR2 LQKENI. CDR3 length: 14 residues. V lost 1 base and J 4 bases, leaving 10 bases between the germline ends. The CDR3 DNA reads TGTGCCAGCTCACCACGAACCGGTGGCACTGAAGCTTTCTTT. Residues: CASSPRTGGTEAFF.

This sequence joins TRBV10-1 and TRBJ2-1; 8 nucleotides match TRBD1. CDR1 is WNHNN and CDR2 is SYGVQD in the germline V gene (reference sequence). The CDR3 is made up of 15 amino acids. V dropped 2 bases and J dropped 8; count of bases not matched to a gene: 8. The CDR3 DNA reads as TGCGCCAGCAGTGAGACAGGGGGTATTCTAGATGAGCAGTTCTTC. Amino acids: CASSETGGILDEQFF.

The rearrangement joins TRBV27 to TRBJ2-2, with a weak D call TRBD1 (5 bases). The CDR3 length is 17 residues. Germline lookup yields CDR1 MNHEY and CDR2 SMNVEV (reference sequence). Trimming left V 6 bases short and J 4 bases short, with 21 bases between. CDR3 DNA: TGTGCCAGCAGCCCCCGGCTGGGCAGGGTGACCACCGGGGAGCTGTTTTTT. Protein sequence: CASSPRLGRVTTGELFF.

The chain is built from TRBV10-1 and TRBJ2-7; 10 nucleotides align to TRBD1. This CDR3 is 15 amino acids long. J lost 3 bases, V lost 2 bases, and 4 bases had no gene match. Germline V CDR1 and CDR2: WNHNN, SYGVQD (reference sequence). In DNA form, the CDR3 reads TGCGCCAGCAGTGAGGCGAGGACAGGGGGCTACGAGCAGTACTTC. It specifies CASSEARTGGYEQYF.

This rearrangement joins TRBV11-2 to TRBJ1-2; possibly TRBD1 for D (5 bases). Trimming stripped 5 bases from V and 5 bases from J, with 24 bases between. The germline gives CDR1 SGHAT, CDR2 FQNNGV. This CDR3 is 17 amino acids long. CDR3 DNA: TGTGCCAGCAGCCTTTCCGTTCCGGGGGAAGGAGGGTATGGCTACACCTTC. It specifies CASSLSVPGEGGYGYTF.